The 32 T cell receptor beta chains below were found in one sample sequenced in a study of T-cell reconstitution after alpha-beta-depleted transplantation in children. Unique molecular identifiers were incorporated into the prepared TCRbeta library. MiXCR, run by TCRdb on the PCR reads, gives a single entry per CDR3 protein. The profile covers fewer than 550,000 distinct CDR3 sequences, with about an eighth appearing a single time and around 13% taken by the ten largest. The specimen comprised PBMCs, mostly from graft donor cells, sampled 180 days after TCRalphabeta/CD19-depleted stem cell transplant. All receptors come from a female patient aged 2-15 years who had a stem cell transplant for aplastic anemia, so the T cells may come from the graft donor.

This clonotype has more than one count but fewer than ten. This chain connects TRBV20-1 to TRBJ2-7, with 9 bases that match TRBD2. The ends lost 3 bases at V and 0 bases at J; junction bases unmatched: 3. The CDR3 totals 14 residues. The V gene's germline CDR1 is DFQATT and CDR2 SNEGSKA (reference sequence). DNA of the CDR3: TGCAGTGCTAGTCGGCGGGAGGGCTCCTACGAGCAGTACTTC. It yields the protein CSASRREGSYEQYF.

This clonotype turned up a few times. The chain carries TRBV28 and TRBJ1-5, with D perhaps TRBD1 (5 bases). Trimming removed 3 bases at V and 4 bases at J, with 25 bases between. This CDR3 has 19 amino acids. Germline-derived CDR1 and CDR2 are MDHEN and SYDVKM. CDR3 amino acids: CASSFMLGRGTHNNQPQHF. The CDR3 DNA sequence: TGTGCCAGCAGTTTTATGCTCGGACGAGGGACCCACAATAATCAGCCCCAGCATTTT.

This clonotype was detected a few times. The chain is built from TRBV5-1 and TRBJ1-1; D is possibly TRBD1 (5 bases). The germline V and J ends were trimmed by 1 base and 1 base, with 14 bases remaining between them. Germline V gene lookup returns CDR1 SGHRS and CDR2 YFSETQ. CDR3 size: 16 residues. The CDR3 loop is CASSLLWGRENTEAFF. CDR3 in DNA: TGCGCCAGCAGCTTGTTGTGGGGCCGGGAGAACACTGAAGCTTTCTTT.

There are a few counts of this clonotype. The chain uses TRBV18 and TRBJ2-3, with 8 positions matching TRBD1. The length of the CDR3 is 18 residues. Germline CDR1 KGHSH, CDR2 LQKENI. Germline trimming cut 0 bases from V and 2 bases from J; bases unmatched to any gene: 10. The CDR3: CASSPPLGQGPHTDTQYF. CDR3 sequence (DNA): TGTGCCAGCTCACCACCTCTAGGACAGGGCCCTCACACAGATACGCAGTATTTT.

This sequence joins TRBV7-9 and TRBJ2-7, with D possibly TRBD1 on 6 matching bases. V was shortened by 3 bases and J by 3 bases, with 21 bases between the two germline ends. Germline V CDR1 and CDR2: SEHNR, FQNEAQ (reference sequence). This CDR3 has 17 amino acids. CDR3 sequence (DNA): TGTGCCAGCAGCTTTAACGCCGGGACAAGGGGATACTACGAGCAGTACTTC. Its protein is CASSFNAGTRGYYEQYF.

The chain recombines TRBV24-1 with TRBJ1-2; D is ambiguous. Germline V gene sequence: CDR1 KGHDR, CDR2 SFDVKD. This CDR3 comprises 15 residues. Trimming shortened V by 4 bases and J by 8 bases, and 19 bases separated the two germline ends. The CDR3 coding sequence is TGTGCCACCAGTGACCGTAAGGCAGGAGGCTACGGCTACACCTTC. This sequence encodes CATSDRKAGGYGYTF.

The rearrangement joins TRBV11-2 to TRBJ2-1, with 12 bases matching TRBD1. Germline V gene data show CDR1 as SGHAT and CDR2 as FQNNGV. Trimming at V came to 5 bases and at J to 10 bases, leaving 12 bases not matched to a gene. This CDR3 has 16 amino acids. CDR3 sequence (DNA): TGTGCCAGCAGCCCGGACCGGGACAGGGGGCGAGGGGAGCAGTTCTTC. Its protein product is CASSPDRDRGRGEQFF.

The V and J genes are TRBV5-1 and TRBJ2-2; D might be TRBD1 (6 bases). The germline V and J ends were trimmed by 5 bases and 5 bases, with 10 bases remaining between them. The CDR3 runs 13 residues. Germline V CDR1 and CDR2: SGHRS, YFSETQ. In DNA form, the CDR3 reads TGCGCCAGCAGAGGGGGAGAGACCGGGGAGCTGTTTTTT. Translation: CASRGGETGELFF. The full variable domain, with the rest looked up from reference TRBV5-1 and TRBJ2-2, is KAGVTQTPRYLIKTRGQQVTLSCSPISGHRSVSWYQQTPGQGLQFLFEYFSETQRNKGNFPGRFSGRQFSNSRSEMNVSTLELGDSALYLCASRGGETGELFFGEGSRLTVL.

As DNA, the CDR3 is TGTGCCAGCAGCCTCATAGGGGGTAGCGGGAGGGCCCCGAACACCGGGGAGCTGTTTTTT. It translates to CASSLIGGSGRAPNTGELFF. The chain uses TRBV4-2 and TRBJ2-2, with 11 bases matching TRBD2. Germline lookup yields CDR1 LGHNA and CDR2 YNFKEQ. CDR3 length equals 20 residues. The V gene end was trimmed by 4 bases and the J gene end by 0 bases; junction bases not matched to a gene: 13.

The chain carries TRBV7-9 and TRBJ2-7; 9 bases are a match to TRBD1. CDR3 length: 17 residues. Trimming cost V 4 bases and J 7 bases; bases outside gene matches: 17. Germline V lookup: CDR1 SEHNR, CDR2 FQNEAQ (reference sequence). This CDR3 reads CASSSISGGGQGLEQYF. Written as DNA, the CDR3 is TGTGCCAGCAGCTCAATCTCCGGTGGGGGACAGGGTCTGGAGCAGTACTTC.

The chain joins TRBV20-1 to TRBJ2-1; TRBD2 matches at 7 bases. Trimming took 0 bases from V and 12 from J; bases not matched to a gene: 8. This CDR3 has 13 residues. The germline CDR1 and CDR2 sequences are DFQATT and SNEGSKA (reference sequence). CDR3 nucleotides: TGCAGTGCTAGAGATGGGGCGGGAGAAGGGCAGTTCTTC. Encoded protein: CSARDGAGEGQFF.

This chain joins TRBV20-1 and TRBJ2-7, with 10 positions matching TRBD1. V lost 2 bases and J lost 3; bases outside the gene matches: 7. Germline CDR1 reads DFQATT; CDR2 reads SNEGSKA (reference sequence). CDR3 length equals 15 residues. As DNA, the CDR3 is TGCAGTGCTAGACCTTACGACAGGGGGCACTACGAGCAGTACTTC. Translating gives CSARPYDRGHYEQYF.

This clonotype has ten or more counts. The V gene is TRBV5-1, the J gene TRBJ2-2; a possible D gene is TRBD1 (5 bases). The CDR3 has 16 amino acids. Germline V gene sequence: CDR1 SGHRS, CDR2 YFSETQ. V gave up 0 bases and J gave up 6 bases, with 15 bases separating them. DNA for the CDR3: TGCGCCAGCAGCTTGGATGGCAGGGTGGTACCCGGGGAGCTGTTTTTT. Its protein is CASSLDGRVVPGELFF.

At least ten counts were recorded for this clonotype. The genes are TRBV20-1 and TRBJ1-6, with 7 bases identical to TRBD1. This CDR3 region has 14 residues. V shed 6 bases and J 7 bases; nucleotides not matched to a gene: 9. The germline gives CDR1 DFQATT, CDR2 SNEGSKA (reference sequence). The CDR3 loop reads CSAQVGGTNSPLHF. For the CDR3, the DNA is TGCAGTGCCCAAGTAGGGGGCACAAATTCACCCCTCCACTTT.

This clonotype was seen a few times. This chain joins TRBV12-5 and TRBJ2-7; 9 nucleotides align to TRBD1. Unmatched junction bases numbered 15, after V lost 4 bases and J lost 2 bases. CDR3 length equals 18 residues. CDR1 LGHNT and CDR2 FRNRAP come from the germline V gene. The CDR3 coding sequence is TGTGCTAGTGGTTCTTCCGGGGAATGGGACAGGGTCCCCTACGAGCAGTACGTC. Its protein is CASGSSGEWDRVPYEQYV.

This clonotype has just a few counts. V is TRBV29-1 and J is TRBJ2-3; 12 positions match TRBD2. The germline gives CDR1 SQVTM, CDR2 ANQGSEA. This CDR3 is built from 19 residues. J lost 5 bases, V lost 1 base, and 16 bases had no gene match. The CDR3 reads CSVEVPRWTSGIRGDTQYF. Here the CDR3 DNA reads TGCAGCGTTGAAGTTCCTCGCTGGACTAGCGGGATAAGGGGAGATACGCAGTATTTT.

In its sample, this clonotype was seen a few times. The CDR3 protein is CASSLVTTGTENIQYF. The CDR3 DNA sequence: TGTGCCAGCAGCTTGGTTACGACCGGGACAGAGAACATTCAGTACTTC. V gene TRBV5-4 combines with J gene TRBJ2-4, with 7 bases fitting TRBD1. CDR1 is SGHNT and CDR2 is YYREEE in the germline V gene (reference sequence). This CDR3 is built from 16 residues. V lost 0 bases, J lost 7 bases, and 10 bases stayed unmatched.

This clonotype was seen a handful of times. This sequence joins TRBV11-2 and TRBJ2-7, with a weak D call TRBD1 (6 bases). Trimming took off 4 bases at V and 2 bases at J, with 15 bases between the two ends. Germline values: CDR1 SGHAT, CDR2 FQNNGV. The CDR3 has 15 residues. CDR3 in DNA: TGTGCCAGCAGCTCCCCACCGACAGGCCCCTACGAGCAGTACTTC. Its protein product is CASSSPPTGPYEQYF.

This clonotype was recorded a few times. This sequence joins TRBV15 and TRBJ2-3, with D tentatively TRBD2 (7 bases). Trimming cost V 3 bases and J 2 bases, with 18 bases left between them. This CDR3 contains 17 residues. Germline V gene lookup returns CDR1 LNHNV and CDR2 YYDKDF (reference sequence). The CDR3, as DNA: TGTGCCACCAGCAGCCGCGGGGGCGCGGAAGACACAGATACGCAGTATTTT. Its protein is CATSSRGGAEDTDTQYF. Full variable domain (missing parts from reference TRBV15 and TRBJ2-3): DAMVIQNPRYQVTQFGKPVTLSCSQTLNHNVMYWYQQKSSQAPKLLFHYYDKDFNNEADTPDNFQSRRPNTSFCFLDIRSPGLGDTAMYLCATSSRGGAEDTDTQYFGPGTRLTVL.

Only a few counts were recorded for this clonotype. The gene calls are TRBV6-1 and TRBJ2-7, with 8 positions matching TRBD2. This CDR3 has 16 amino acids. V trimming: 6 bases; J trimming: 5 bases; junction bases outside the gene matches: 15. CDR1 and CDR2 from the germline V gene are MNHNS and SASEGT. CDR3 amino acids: CASSGASGFSLHEQYF. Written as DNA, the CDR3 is TGTGCCAGCAGCGGGGCTAGCGGGTTTAGCCTCCACGAGCAGTACTTC.

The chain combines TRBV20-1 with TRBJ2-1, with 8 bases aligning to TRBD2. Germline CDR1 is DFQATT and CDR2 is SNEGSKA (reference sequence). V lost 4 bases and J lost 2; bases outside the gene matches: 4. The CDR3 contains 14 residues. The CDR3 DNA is TGCAGTGCTAAAAGCGGGAGCCCCTACAATGAGCAGTTCTTC. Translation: CSAKSGSPYNEQFF.

The CDR3 nucleotides read TGTGCCTGGACCCTGGGAAGGGGCTACGAGCAGTACTTC. Translated: CAWTLGRGYEQYF. The chain is built from TRBV30 and TRBJ2-7; possible D gene TRBD1, 5 bases. This CDR3 has 13 residues. Trimming removed 4 bases from V and 3 bases from J, with 13 bases in between. In germline, CDR1 is GTSNPN, CDR2 SVGIG (reference sequence).

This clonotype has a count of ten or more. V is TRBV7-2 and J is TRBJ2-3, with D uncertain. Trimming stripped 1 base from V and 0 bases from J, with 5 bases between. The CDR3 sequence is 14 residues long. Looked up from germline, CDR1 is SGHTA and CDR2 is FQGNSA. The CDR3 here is CASSLGYSTDTQYF. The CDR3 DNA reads TGTGCCAGCAGCTTAGGATATAGCACAGATACGCAGTATTTT.

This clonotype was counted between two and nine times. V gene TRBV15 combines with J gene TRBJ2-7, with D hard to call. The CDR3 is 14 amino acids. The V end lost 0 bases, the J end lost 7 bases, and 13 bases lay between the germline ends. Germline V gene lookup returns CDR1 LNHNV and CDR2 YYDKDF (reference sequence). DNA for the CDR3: TGTGCCACCAGCAGAGATGTTCCTAATTATGAGCAGTACTTC. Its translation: CATSRDVPNYEQYF.

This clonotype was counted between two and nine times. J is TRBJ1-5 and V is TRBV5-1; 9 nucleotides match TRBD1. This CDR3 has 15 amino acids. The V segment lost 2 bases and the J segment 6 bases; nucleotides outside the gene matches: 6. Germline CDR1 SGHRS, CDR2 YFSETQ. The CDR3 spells CASSFTGGMTQPQHF. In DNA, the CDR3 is TGCGCCAGCAGCTTTACAGGGGGCATGACTCAGCCCCAGCATTTT.

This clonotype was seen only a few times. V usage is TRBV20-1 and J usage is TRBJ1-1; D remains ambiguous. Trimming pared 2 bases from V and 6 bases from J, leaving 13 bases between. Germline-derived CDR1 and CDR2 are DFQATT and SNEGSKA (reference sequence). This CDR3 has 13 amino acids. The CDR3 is CSARFPSGAEAFF. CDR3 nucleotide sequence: TGCAGTGCTAGATTTCCGTCCGGGGCTGAAGCTTTCTTT.

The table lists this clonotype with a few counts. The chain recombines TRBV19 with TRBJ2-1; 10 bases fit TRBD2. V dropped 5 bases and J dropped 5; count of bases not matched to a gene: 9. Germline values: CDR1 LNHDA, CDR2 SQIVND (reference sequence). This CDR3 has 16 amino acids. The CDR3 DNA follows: TGTGCCAGTAGTGTTCAACTAGCGGGGTTAAACAATGAGCAGTTCTTC. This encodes CASSVQLAGLNNEQFF. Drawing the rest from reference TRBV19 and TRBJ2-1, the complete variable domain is DGGITQSPKYLFRKEGQNVTLSCEQNLNHDAMYWYRQDPGQGLRLIYYSQIVNDFQKGDIAEGYSVSREKKESFPLTVTSAQKNPTAFYLCASSVQLAGLNNEQFFGPGTRLTVL.

In DNA form, the CDR3 reads TGTGCCAGCAGCTTAGCTTGGTCTGATACCTACGAGCAGTACTTC. The encoded protein is CASSLAWSDTYEQYF. This chain uses TRBV7-2 with TRBJ2-7; D is unclear. This CDR3 comprises 15 residues. Germline CDR1 reads SGHTA; CDR2 reads FQGNSA. The ends were cut back, 0 bases at V and 2 bases at J, with 11 bases in the middle.

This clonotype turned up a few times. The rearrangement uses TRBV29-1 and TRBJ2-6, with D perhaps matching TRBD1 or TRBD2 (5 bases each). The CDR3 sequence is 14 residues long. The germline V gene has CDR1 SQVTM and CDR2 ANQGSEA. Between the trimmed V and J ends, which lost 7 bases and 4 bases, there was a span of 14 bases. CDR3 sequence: CSAWDVGGANVLTF. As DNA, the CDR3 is TGCAGCGCATGGGACGTCGGAGGGGCCAACGTCCTGACTTTC.

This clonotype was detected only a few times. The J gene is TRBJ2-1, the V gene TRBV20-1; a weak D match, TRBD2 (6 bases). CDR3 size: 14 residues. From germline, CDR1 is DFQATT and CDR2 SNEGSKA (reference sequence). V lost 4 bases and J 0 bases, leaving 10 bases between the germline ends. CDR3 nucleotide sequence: TGCAGTGCTACCCGGGGGAGCTCCTACAATGAGCAGTTCTTC. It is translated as CSATRGSSYNEQFF.

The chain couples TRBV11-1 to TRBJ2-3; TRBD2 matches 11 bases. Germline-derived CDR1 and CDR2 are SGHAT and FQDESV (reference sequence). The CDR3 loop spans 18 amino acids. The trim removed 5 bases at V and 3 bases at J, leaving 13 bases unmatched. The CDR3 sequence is CASSGGQGLAGGTDTQYF. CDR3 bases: TGTGCCAGCAGCGGCGGACAGGGGCTAGCGGGAGGAACAGATACGCAGTATTTT.

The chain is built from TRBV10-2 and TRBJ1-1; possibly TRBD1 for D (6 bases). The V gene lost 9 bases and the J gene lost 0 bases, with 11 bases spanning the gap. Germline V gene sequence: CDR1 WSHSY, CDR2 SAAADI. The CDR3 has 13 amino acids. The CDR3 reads CASADRMNTEAFF. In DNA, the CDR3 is TGCGCCAGTGCTGACAGGATGAACACTGAAGCTTTCTTT.